These T cell receptor beta chains were read from a single sample in a study of CD8 T cells in Susac syndrome. From the immunoSEQ multiplex PCR reads, TCRdb called clonotypes with MiXCR, one entry per CDR3 protein. The table lists some 130,000 distinct CDR3 sequences, 90% to 95% of them singletons. The sample taken for sequencing was CD4+ T cells from PBMCs. Receptor source: a human donor with multiple sclerosis. CDR3s include the opening cysteine and the closing phenylalanine or tryptophan. The order of the fields is CDR3 length, D gene, J gene, clone size, V gene, CDR3 DNA, CDR3 protein. The D gene is left open where the match is weak. Size is omitted from some rows. Given values are once, few, many or a class for expanded clones.

>16|TRBD1|TRBJ2-1|-|TRBV7-9
TGTGCCAGCAGCCCTGGGGGACAGGGGCCATTCAATGAGCAGTTCTTC
CASSPGGQGPFNEQFF
>16|-|TRBJ2-3|-|TRBV4-1
TGCGCCAGCAGCCGTTCGACCAGTCGCGTGACAGATACGCAGTATTTT
CASSRSTSRVTDTQYF
>13|-|TRBJ2-7|once|TRBV5-8
TGTGCCAGCAGCTTGGGGCAGAAATACGAGCAGTACTTC
CASSLGQKYEQYF
>15|-|TRBJ2-1|-|TRBV9
TGTGCCAGCAGCGTAGTTTGGAGCAATTACAATGAGCAGTTCTTC
CASSVVWSNYNEQFF
>15|-|TRBJ2-7|-|TRBV10-3
TGTGCCATCAGTGAGTGGGGAAAGGTTTCCTACGAGCAGTACTTC
CAISEWGKVSYEQYF
>16|-|TRBJ2-7|-|TRBV4-1
TGCGCCAGCAGCCAAGATCCCAAAGGACACTCCTACGAGCAGTACTTC
CASSQDPKGHSYEQYF
>15|-|TRBJ1-3|-|TRBV4-1
TGCGCCAGCAGCCAAGACAGGGGACCTGGAAACACCATATATTTT
CASSQDRGPGNTIYF
>15|-|TRBJ1-4|-|TRBV7-9
TGTGCCAGCAGAACCCCCGAATGGGGGCCGGAAAAACTGTTTTTT
CASRTPEWGPEKLFF
>12|-|TRBJ2-1|-|TRBV6-5
TGTGCCAGCCAGGAGGTCGGCAATGAGCAGTTCTTC
CASQEVGNEQFF
>18|TRBD2|TRBJ2-3|-|TRBV9
TGTGCCAGCAGCGTCCCACTAGCGGGAGGGCCAAGCACAGATACGCAGTATTTT
CASSVPLAGGPSTDTQYF
>18|TRBD2|TRBJ2-1|-|TRBV19
TGTGCCAGTAGTACTAAAAAGCTAGCGGGAGGGCGGGACAATGAGCAGTTCTTC
CASSTKKLAGGRDNEQFF
>15|TRBD1|TRBJ2-1|-|TRBV2
TGTGCCAGCAGTGAAAAGAGGACAGGATACAATGAGCAGTTCTTC
CASSEKRTGYNEQFF
>19|TRBD2|TRBJ2-2|-|TRBV7-9
TGTGCCAGCAGCCCCACTAGCGGGAGGGCCTCTGCTAACCTCGGGGAGCTGTTTTTT
CASSPTSGRASANLGELFF
>16|-|TRBJ1-4|-|TRBV12-3/TRBV12-4
TGTGCCAGCAGTTTAGCTGGGACGGCCGCTAATGAAAAACTGTTTTTT
CASSLAGTAANEKLFF
>12|-|TRBJ1-3|-|TRBV29-1
TGCAGCGTTGGGGACGAGGGAAACACCATATATTTT
CSVGDEGNTIYF
>12|-|TRBJ2-1|-|TRBV19
TGTGCCAGTAGTAGAAGGGGAAATGAGCAGTTCTTC
CASSRRGNEQFF
>14|TRBD1|TRBJ2-1|once|TRBV5-1
TGCGCCAGCAGCCAAAGACAGGGCTACAATGAGCAGTTCTTC
CASSQRQGYNEQFF
>13|-|TRBJ1-1|-|TRBV5-1
TGCGCCAGCTCAGGACAGCAAAACACTGAAGCTTTCTTT
CASSGQQNTEAFF
>15|-|TRBJ2-3|-|TRBV5-4
TGTGCCAGCAGCCCGACCTTGAGCGTGACAGATACGCAGTATTTT
CASSPTLSVTDTQYF
>13|-|TRBJ1-1|-|TRBV5-6
TGTGCCAGCCAGCCGAGATCGGGAACTGAAGCTTTCTTT
CASQPRSGTEAFF
>13|-|TRBJ2-7|-|TRBV29-1
TGCAGCGTTGCGAGACTCGAGATCCACGAGCAGTACTTC
CSVARLEIHEQYF
>15|-|TRBJ2-7|-|TRBV5-4
TGTGCCAGCAGCCCCGAGGGTACCACATCCTACGAGCAGTACTTC
CASSPEGTTSYEQYF
>12|-|TRBJ2-7|-|TRBV19
TGTGCCAGCAGGGACTTAGGGGGCGAGCAGTACTTC
CASRDLGGEQYF
>15|-|TRBJ1-5|-|TRBV19
TGTGCCAGTAGGGACAGCCAAATTAGCAATCAGCCCCAGCATTTT
CASRDSQISNQPQHF
>13|TRBD1|TRBJ2-1|once|TRBV7-2
TGTGCCAGCAGCTCAGGGACAGCTAATGAGCAGTTCTTC
CASSSGTANEQFF
>17|TRBD2|TRBJ2-3|-|TRBV9
TGTGCCAGCAGCGCGCTTCTAAGCGGGAGTGGTACAGATACGCAGTATTTT
CASSALLSGSGTDTQYF
>13|-|TRBJ2-7|-|TRBV20-1
TGCAGTGCTAGAGATAGGTTAGCCTACGAGCAGTACTTC
CSARDRLAYEQYF
>11|-|TRBJ1-1|-|TRBV20-1
TGCAGTGCGGGCGCTCCTGCCCCGGGGGTCTTT
CSAGAPAPGVF